Each of the 19 T cell receptor beta chains below was sequenced from the same sample in a study of beta chain features in type 1 diabetes. cDNA synthesis used the whole RNA isolate, giving expressed TCRB sequences. Sequencing was performed with immunoSEQ multiplex PCR; in TCRdb, only in-frame clones are kept and a portion is missing. The sample includes about 260,000 clones, 68% of them seen just once. The sample comprised naive CD4+ T cells from blood. The receptors derive from a man aged 25 to 40 in good health.

This chain's CDR3 is CASTPQGRAHEQYF. CDR3 bases: TGTGCCAGCACCCCACAGGGAAGGGCCCACGAGCAGTACTTC. The chain combines TRBV27 with TRBJ2-7; perhaps TRBD1 as D (6 bases). The length of the CDR3 is 14 residues. CDR1 is MNHEY, CDR2 SMNVEV, per germline (reference sequence). Trimming took 7 bases from V and 5 from J, leaving 18 bases between them.

In its sample, this clone was seen a few times. The J gene is TRBJ2-5, the V gene TRBV28; the D is unclear. The CDR3 has 13 amino acids. Looked up from germline, CDR1 is MDHEN and CDR2 is SYDVKM. Trimming removed 2 bases from V and 4 bases from J, with 8 bases in between. The CDR3 sequence: CASSLGFRETQYF. As DNA, the CDR3 is TGTGCCAGCAGTTTAGGGTTTCGAGAGACCCAGTACTTC.

This chain uses TRBV28 with TRBJ2-3; 12 nucleotides line up with TRBD2. CDR1 is MDHEN and CDR2 is SYDVKM in the germline V gene. Trimming cost V 4 bases and J 4 bases; bases outside gene matches: 3. The CDR3 consists of 15 residues. CDR3 sequence: CASSSLAGGSDTQYF. In DNA, the CDR3 is TGTGCCAGCAGTTCCCTAGCGGGAGGGTCAGATACGCAGTATTTT.

The chain links TRBV29-1 to TRBJ2-3; tentative D call: TRBD2 (6 bases). V was shortened by 3 bases and J by 7 bases, with 8 bases between the two germline ends. The germline V gene has CDR1 SQVTM and CDR2 ANQGSEA. This CDR3 contains 11 residues. The CDR3 is CSVDRDYTQYF. The CDR3 DNA reads as TGCAGCGTTGATAGGGACTATACGCAGTATTTT.

In its sample, this clone was seen once. This sequence joins TRBV30 and TRBJ2-3, with D possibly matching TRBD1 (5 bases). The length of the CDR3 is 15 residues. Germline V gene sequence: CDR1 GTSNPN, CDR2 SVGIG (reference sequence). The V gene lost 0 bases and the J gene lost 0 bases, with 10 bases spanning the gap. This CDR3 is CAWSVEGASTDTQYF. The CDR3 region has the DNA TGTGCCTGGAGTGTTGAAGGGGCGAGCACAGATACGCAGTATTTT.

The J gene is TRBJ2-7, the V gene TRBV30; 8 nucleotides line up with TRBD1. V lost 3 bases to trimming and J lost 3 bases; unmatched junction nucleotides: 7. Germline loops: CDR1 GTSNPN, CDR2 SVGIG (reference sequence). CDR3 length: 14 residues. This CDR3 is CAWRDRERSYEQYF. Here the CDR3 DNA reads TGTGCCTGGAGGGACAGGGAAAGGAGCTACGAGCAGTACTTC.

This clone was observed a few times. The rearrangement uses TRBV30 and TRBJ2-3; tentative D call: TRBD2 (6 bases). Looked up from germline, CDR1 is GTSNPN and CDR2 is SVGIG (reference sequence). CDR3 length: 15 amino acids. Between the trimmed V and J ends, which lost 3 bases and 0 bases, there was a span of 13 bases. The CDR3 loop reads CAWRFGGSSTDTQYF. In nucleotides, the CDR3 is TGTGCCTGGAGGTTTGGGGGGAGCAGCACAGATACGCAGTATTTT.

The chain combines TRBV14 with TRBJ2-1, with 10 bases matching TRBD2. The CDR3 totals 17 residues. J lost 2 bases, V lost 1 base, and 5 bases had no gene match. Germline V gene sequence: CDR1 SGHDN, CDR2 FVKESK. Here the CDR3 DNA reads TGTGCCAGCAGCCAAGTCCTACTAGCGGGACCCTACAATGAGCAGTTCTTC. Translated, it gives CASSQVLLAGPYNEQFF.

The rearrangement joins TRBV30 to TRBJ2-2; 7 bases agree with TRBD1. J lost 1 base, V lost 1 base, and 3 bases had no gene match. Germline V lookup: CDR1 GTSNPN, CDR2 SVGIG (reference sequence). The CDR3 runs to 15 residues. DNA of the CDR3: TGTGCCTGGAGTGCACGACAGGGGAACACCGGGGAGCTGTTTTTT. Translation gives CAWSARQGNTGELFF.

The rearrangement joins TRBV7-9 to TRBJ1-4; TRBD1 matches at 9 bases. The CDR3 sequence is 15 residues long. The V gene end was trimmed by 1 base and the J gene end by 5 bases; junction bases not matched to a gene: 2. Germline-derived CDR1 and CDR2 are SEHNR and FQNEAQ (reference sequence). The chain's CDR3 is CASSLGDRENEKLFF. Written as DNA, the CDR3 is TGTGCCAGCAGCTTAGGGGACAGGGAAAATGAAAAACTGTTTTTT.

This clone showed up just a few times. V usage is TRBV25-1 and J usage is TRBJ2-7; D call uncertain. Germline-derived CDR1 and CDR2 are MGHDK and SYGVNS. The germline V and J ends were trimmed by 7 bases and 3 bases, with 16 bases remaining between them. There are 14 residues in the CDR3. The CDR3 sequence is CASTRAAGYYEQYF. CDR3 in DNA: TGTGCCAGCACCCGGGCTGCTGGATACTACGAGCAGTACTTC.

The chain uses TRBV13 and TRBJ1-1; D gene ambiguous. Germline V CDR1 and CDR2: PRHDT, FYEKMQ (reference sequence). The length of the CDR3 is 15 residues. Trimming removed 1 base from V and 10 bases from J, with 19 bases in between. The CDR3 reads CASSLATHMLKGAFF. CDR3 DNA sequence: TGTGCCAGCAGCTTAGCCACTCACATGCTAAAAGGAGCTTTCTTT.

This chain links TRBV30 with TRBJ1-6; 7 nucleotides match TRBD1. This CDR3 region has 14 residues. Trimming removed 5 bases from V and 7 bases from J; junction bases left unmatched: 8. Germline loops: CDR1 GTSNPN, CDR2 SVGIG (reference sequence). The DNA of the CDR3 is TGTGCCTGGTCGAGGGGACAGACAAATTCACCCCTCCACTTT. Its translation: CAWSRGQTNSPLHF.

The chain's CDR3 is CASSLASPSTDTQYF. CDR3 bases: TGCGCCAGCAGCTTGGCTAGTCCTAGCACAGATACGCAGTATTTT. The gene calls are TRBV5-1 and TRBJ2-3; D is unresolved. V dropped 0 bases and J dropped 0 bases, with 8 bases sitting between them. The CDR3 runs to 15 residues. Germline V lookup: CDR1 SGHRS, CDR2 YFSETQ.

This clone was observed a single time. V gene TRBV7-8 combines with J gene TRBJ2-5, with D maybe TRBD2 (6 bases). This CDR3 contains 13 residues. Germline V gene sequence: CDR1 SGHVS, CDR2 FQNEAQ. V was pared by 6 bases and J by 5 bases, with 13 bases between. This CDR3 is CASRRASVETQYF. The CDR3 DNA reads TGTGCCAGCAGGAGGGCTAGCGTGGAGACCCAGTACTTC.

V gene TRBV30 combines with J gene TRBJ2-7; 7 nucleotides match TRBD2. CDR1 GTSNPN and CDR2 SVGIG come from the germline V gene (reference sequence). The J segment lost 6 bases and the V segment lost 3 bases, leaving 8 bases of the junction unmatched. The CDR3 has 13 residues. Here the CDR3 DNA reads TGTGCCTGGAGCTCACTGGGAGGGCGCGAGCAGTACTTC. Amino acids: CAWSSLGGREQYF.

The gene calls are TRBV19 and TRBJ1-6; D is uncertain. The CDR3 sequence is 14 residues long. Trimming pared 5 bases from V and 7 bases from J, leaving 12 bases between. In germline, CDR1 is LNHDA, CDR2 SQIVND (reference sequence). The CDR3 is CASSPDGWNSPLHF. As DNA, the CDR3 is TGTGCCAGTAGTCCGGACGGGTGGAATTCACCCCTCCACTTT.

The gene calls are TRBV14 and TRBJ2-1, with D perhaps TRBD2 (6 bases). V was trimmed by 4 bases and J by 8 bases, leaving 12 bases between them. The CDR3 consists of 13 residues. Per germline, CDR1 SGHDN and CDR2 FVKESK. CDR3 DNA sequence: TGTGCCAGCAGCCCACTGCCGGGGGATGAGCAGTTCTTC. Its translation: CASSPLPGDEQFF.

The gene calls are TRBV2 and TRBJ2-3; no clear D gene. The ends were cut back, 6 bases at V and 1 base at J, with 5 bases in the middle. Looked up from germline, CDR1 is SNHLY and CDR2 is FYNNEI. The CDR3 is 12 amino acids. The CDR3 region is CASRKGTDTQYF. The CDR3 DNA sequence: TGTGCCAGCAGAAAGGGCACAGATACGCAGTATTTT.